These 14 T cell receptor beta chains were all obtained from the same sample, sequenced in a study of T-cell reconstitution after alpha-beta-depleted transplantation in children. Findings of the study overall: Once a year had passed after transplant, T-cell counts and diversity came mostly from newly produced T cells.

Unique molecular identifiers tagged the TCRbeta library. Each CDR3 protein gets one entry after TCRdb re-called the PCR reads with MiXCR. The table shows 250,000 to 300,000 distinct CDR3 sequences, with 6.5% to 9% occurring only once. Which antigens these TCRs recognize remains unknown. The material sequenced was peripheral blood, taken 360 days after TCRalphabeta/CD19-depleted stem cell transplant. The receptor set was obtained from a female patient aged 2-9 years who had a stem cell transplant for Fanconi anemia, so the T cells may come from the graft donor.

This clonotype was seen more than once but under ten times. One end of the junction is discordant with germline, which a read error may explain. The V gene is TRBV10-2, the J gene TRBJ2-5, with D possibly being TRBD1 (5 bases). The germline CDR1 and CDR2 sequences are WSHSY and SAAADI. This CDR3 has 15 amino acids. The CDR3 DNA reads TGCGCCAGCAGCGAACCCACAGACAGCCACCCTGTTAGTAGGTTC. Translating gives CASSEPTDSHPVSRF.

This clonotype has more than one count but fewer than ten. This chain connects TRBV5-6 to TRBJ2-7; TRBD1 matches at 9 bases. CDR1 and CDR2 (germline): SGHDT, YYEEEE. V dropped 4 bases and J dropped 0; count of bases not matched to a gene: 5. The CDR3 is 15 amino acids. The CDR3 DNA is TGTGCCAGCAGCGGAGGGACAGGGAGCTCCTACGAGCAGTACTTC. Protein product: CASSGGTGSSYEQYF.

This clonotype showed up many times. V usage is TRBV11-2 and J usage is TRBJ2-3; D may be TRBD1 (5 bases). Germline V lookup: CDR1 SGHAT, CDR2 FQNNGV. The length of the CDR3 is 14 residues. Trimming removed 5 bases at V and 3 bases at J, with 12 bases between. The CDR3 sequence: CASSRTYRTDTQYF. CDR3 nucleotides: TGTGCCAGCAGCCGCACGTACAGGACAGATACGCAGTATTTT.

The chain has TRBV20-1 and TRBJ2-7; no clear D. Germline assignment: CDR1 DFQATT and CDR2 SNEGSKA (reference sequence). This CDR3 is 13 amino acids long. Trimming took 1 base from V and 4 from J, leaving 11 bases between them. The CDR3 DNA reads as TGCAGTGCTAGAGGTCCGGATTCATACGAGCAGTACGTC. Translation: CSARGPDSYEQYV.

There are a few counts of this clonotype. The CDR3 sequence: CASSLSAGTDPYEQYV. DNA of the CDR3: TGTGCCAGCAGCTTATCGGCCGGGACAGACCCCTACGAGCAGTACGTC. The V and J genes are TRBV7-2 and TRBJ2-7; TRBD1 aligns across 7 bases. Per germline, CDR1 SGHTA and CDR2 FQGNSA. The CDR3 is made up of 16 amino acids. V dropped 2 bases and J dropped 2; count of bases not matched to a gene: 9.

Only a few counts were recorded for this clonotype. The V call is TRBV11-1, the J call TRBJ2-3; D gene uncertain. Per the germline V gene, CDR1 is SGHAT and CDR2 is FQDESV (reference sequence). CDR3 length: 18 amino acids. Trimming shortened V by 5 bases and J by 0 bases, and 21 bases separated the two germline ends. The CDR3 loop reads CASSGLDFGIHSTDTQYF. The CDR3 DNA reads as TGTGCCAGCAGCGGTCTCGACTTCGGAATCCATAGCACAGATACGCAGTATTTT. The full variable domain, completed using reference TRBV11-1 and TRBJ2-3, is EAEVAQSPRYKITEKSQAVAFWCDPISGHATLYWYRQILGQGPELLVQFQDESVVDDSQLPKDRFSAERLKGVDSTLKIQPAELGDSAMYLCASSGLDFGIHSTDTQYFGPGTRLTVL.

V and J are TRBV7-9 and TRBJ1-2, with D possibly matching TRBD1 (6 bases). Trimming took off 4 bases at V and 6 bases at J, with 9 bases between the two ends. The CDR3 spans 12 residues. Looked up from germline, CDR1 is SEHNR and CDR2 is FQNEAQ (reference sequence). In DNA, the CDR3 is TGTGCCAGCAGCTCTAGGGGGGATGGCTACACCTTC. Protein: CASSSRGDGYTF. The whole variable domain, remainder taken from reference TRBV7-9 and TRBJ1-2, is DTGVSQNPRHKITKRGQNVTFRCDPISEHNRLYWYRQTLGQGPEFLTYFQNEAQLEKSRLLSDRFSAERPKGSFSTLEIQRTEQGDSAMYLCASSSRGDGYTFGSGTRLTVV.

This clonotype was observed many times. The CDR3 nucleotides read TGTGCCAGCTCACCTTACACCGGGAACTACAATGAGCAGTTCTTC. This sequence encodes CASSPYTGNYNEQFF. This chain uses TRBV18 with TRBJ2-1; TRBD2 is a possible D gene (5 bases). CDR1 is KGHSH, CDR2 LQKENI, per germline. The CDR3 length is 15 residues. V gave up 3 bases and J gave up 3 bases, with 12 bases separating them. Full variable domain (outside the CDR3, taken from reference TRBV18 and TRBJ2-1): NAGVMQNPRHLVRRRGQEARLRCSPMKGHSHVYWYRQLPEEGLKFMVYLQKENIIDESGMPKERFSAEFPKEGPSILRIQQVVRGDSAAYFCASSPYTGNYNEQFFGPGTRLTVL.

The V and J genes are TRBV5-6 and TRBJ2-2, with 12 bases lining up with TRBD1. Germline V gene sequence: CDR1 SGHDT, CDR2 YYEEEE. V gave up 0 bases and J gave up 3 bases; unmatched junction bases: 9. The CDR3 runs to 19 residues. DNA of the CDR3: TGTGCCAGCAGCTTGGCCAGGGACAGGGGGCGCATCTACACCGGGGAGCTGTTTTTT. It translates to CASSLARDRGRIYTGELFF.

A few counts support this clonotype. The V gene is TRBV28, the J gene TRBJ1-1; maybe TRBD1 (6 bases). Germline V gene lookup returns CDR1 MDHEN and CDR2 SYDVKM. The CDR3 length is 15 residues. The V end was cut by 2 bases, the J end by 1 base, with 11 bases between. CDR3 bases: TGTGCCAGCAGTTTAAGGGGGGACGGGAACACTGAAGCTTTCTTT. Protein: CASSLRGDGNTEAFF.

This clonotype was picked up a small number of times. This sequence joins TRBV3-1 and TRBJ2-5; 8 nucleotides match TRBD1. This CDR3 is 15 amino acids long. Germline V gene lookup returns CDR1 LGHDT and CDR2 YNNKEL (reference sequence). V dropped 4 bases and J dropped 5; count of bases not matched to a gene: 9. For the CDR3, the DNA is TGTGCCAGCAGCCGCAGACAGGGGCTGGGGGAGACCCAGTACTTC. This translates into CASSRRQGLGETQYF.

This clonotype was seen repeatedly, ten times or more. This chain links TRBV21-1 with TRBJ2-1; TRBD2, the table's D call, lacks a check against the DNA. TRBV21-1 is a pseudogene. This CDR3 comprises 17 residues. The CDR3 protein is CASSICSGSSSYNEQFF. In DNA, the CDR3 is TGTGCCAGCAGCATTTGTAGCGGGTCGAGCTCCTACAATGAGCAGTTCTTC.

This clonotype showed up just a few times. The chain couples TRBV7-9 to TRBJ2-5; 8 bases match TRBD1. With 4 bases clipped from V and 1 base from J, the junction kept 8 bases outside the gene matches. In germline, CDR1 is SEHNR, CDR2 FQNEAQ (reference sequence). The CDR3 sequence is 16 residues long. In nucleotides, the CDR3 is TGTGCCAGCAGCTGGTCTCCAGACAGGGGCCAAGAGACCCAGTACTTC. Translation: CASSWSPDRGQETQYF.

The genes are TRBV13 and TRBJ2-2; 8 bases agree with TRBD2. Trimming at V came to 1 base and at J to 4 bases, leaving 11 bases not matched to a gene. The CDR3 is 18 residues long. The germline CDR1 and CDR2 sequences are PRHDT and FYEKMQ (reference sequence). The CDR3 DNA follows: TGTGCCAGCAGCTTAGCCCCCCTAATCGGGGGGGCCACCGGGGAGCTGTTTTTT. This encodes CASSLAPLIGGATGELFF.